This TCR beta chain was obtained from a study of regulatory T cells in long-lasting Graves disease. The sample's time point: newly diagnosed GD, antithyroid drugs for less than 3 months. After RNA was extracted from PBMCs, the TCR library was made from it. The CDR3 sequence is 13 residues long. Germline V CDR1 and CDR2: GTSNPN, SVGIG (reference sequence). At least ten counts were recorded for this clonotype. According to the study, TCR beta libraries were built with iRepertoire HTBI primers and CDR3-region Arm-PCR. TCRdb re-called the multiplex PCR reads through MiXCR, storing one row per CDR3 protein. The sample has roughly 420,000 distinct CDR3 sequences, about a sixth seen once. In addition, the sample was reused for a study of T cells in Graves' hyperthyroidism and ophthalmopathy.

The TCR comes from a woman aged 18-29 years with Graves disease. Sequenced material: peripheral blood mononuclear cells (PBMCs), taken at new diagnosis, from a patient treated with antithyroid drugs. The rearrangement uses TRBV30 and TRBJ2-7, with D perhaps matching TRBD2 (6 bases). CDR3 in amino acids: CAISGERFYEQYF. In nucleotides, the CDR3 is TGTGCTATTTCGGGGGAAAGGTTCTACGAGCAGTACTTC.